Each of the 11 T cell receptor beta chains below was sequenced from the same sample in a study of cytomegalovirus exposure and HLA in healthy donors. Primers for the PCR totalled 60 Vbeta and 13 Jbeta. Some clones are missing from TCRdb's copy, which holds only in-frame ones; the method was immunoSEQ multiplex PCR. The table lists some 150,000 clones, just under 65% of them singletons. The specimen sequenced was PBMCs. The receptors were gathered from a woman aged 55-70 years in good health and CMV-seropositive.

This clone has more than one count but fewer than ten. The J gene is TRBJ1-5, the V gene TRBV18; D gene ambiguous. Germline values: CDR1 KGHSH, CDR2 LQKENI. V lost 3 bases to trimming and J lost 0 bases, with 3 bases between them. This CDR3 comprises 13 residues. CDR3 nucleotides: TGTGCCAGCTCACCGTATAGCAATCAGCCCCAGCATTTT. Its protein is CASSPYSNQPQHF.

The chain recombines TRBV11-2 with TRBJ2-2; TRBD1 matches 10 bases. J was trimmed by 5 bases and V by 6 bases; bases with no gene match: 3. CDR3 length: 14 amino acids. CDR1 SGHAT and CDR2 FQNNGV come from the germline V gene. The CDR3 here is CASRPGQGTGELFF. For the CDR3, the DNA is TGTGCCAGCAGACCGGGACAGGGGACCGGGGAGCTGTTTTTT.

The chain is built from TRBV10-1 and TRBJ1-2; no definite D call. Between the trimmed V and J ends, which lost 6 bases and 1 base, there was a span of 6 bases. The CDR3 is made up of 12 amino acids. Looked up from germline, CDR1 is WNHNN and CDR2 is SYGVQD (reference sequence). The CDR3 DNA reads as TGCGCCAGCAGCGGTGATAACTATGGCTACACCTTC. It yields the protein CASSGDNYGYTF.

The V call is TRBV7-9, the J call TRBJ1-2; a possible D gene is TRBD1 (5 bases). This CDR3 is 15 amino acids long. CDR1 is SEHNR, CDR2 FQNEAQ, per germline (reference sequence). Deletions cut 5 bases from V and 2 bases from J, with 15 bases between. This CDR3 is CASSRTGPLNYGYTF. The CDR3 region has the DNA TGTGCCAGCAGCCGAACAGGACCCCTCAACTATGGCTACACCTTC.

This clone was found once. The CDR3 protein is CASSEADLAKNIQYF. Written as DNA, the CDR3 is TGTGCCAGCAGTGAAGCGGACTTAGCCAAAAACATTCAGTACTTC. This chain connects TRBV2 to TRBJ2-4; D possibly corresponds to TRBD2 (5 bases). The germline gives CDR1 SNHLY, CDR2 FYNNEI. The CDR3 length is 15 residues. Deletions cut 0 bases from V and 0 bases from J, with 6 bases between.

The V call is TRBV7-2, the J call TRBJ2-1; 11 bases are a match to TRBD2. There are 16 residues in the CDR3. J lost 7 bases, V lost 5 bases, and 10 bases had no gene match. Germline values: CDR1 SGHTA, CDR2 FQGNSA. The CDR3, as DNA: TGTGCCAGCAGCCCCAGGCCTAGCGGGAGGCCTAATGAGCAGTTCTTC. Translation: CASSPRPSGRPNEQFF.

The chain uses TRBV9 and TRBJ2-5; 7 nucleotides match TRBD1. The J segment lost 2 bases and the V segment lost 0 bases, leaving 4 bases of the junction unmatched. The CDR3 has 15 residues. Per germline, CDR1 SGDLS and CDR2 YYNGEE. The CDR3 DNA is TGTGCCAGCAGCGTAGGACAGGGTAGGCAAGAGACCCAGTACTTC. Amino acids: CASSVGQGRQETQYF.

The V gene is TRBV4-3, the J gene TRBJ2-7, with TRBD1 matching 10 bases. CDR1 and CDR2 (germline): LGHNA, YSLEER. The V gene end was trimmed by 1 base and the J gene end by 9 bases; junction bases not matched to a gene: 6. The CDR3 covers 14 residues. This CDR3 is CASSQGQGAGGQYF. CDR3 DNA: TGCGCCAGCAGCCAAGGACAGGGGGCGGGGGGGCAGTACTTC.

A note on this clone: One end of the junction is discordant with germline, which a read error may explain. The genes are TRBV27 and TRBJ2-7; 8 bases align to TRBD1. The CDR3 has 16 residues. The germline V gene has CDR1 MNHEY and CDR2 SMNVEV (reference sequence). The CDR3 nucleotides are TGTGCCAGCAGCCCCGGTTCGGGACAGGTCGCCTACGAGCAGTGCTTC. Protein: CASSPGSGQVAYEQCF.

The chain carries TRBV29-1 and TRBJ2-2, with 7 nucleotides matching TRBD2. Germline V gives CDR1 SQVTM, CDR2 ANQGSEA. This CDR3 has 15 amino acids. Trimming took 6 bases from V and 2 from J; bases not matched to a gene: 9. The CDR3 nucleotides read TGCAGCGTCCCCCCGATAGCGGGTAACACCGGGGAGCTGTTTTTT. Translated, it gives CSVPPIAGNTGELFF.

The chain recombines TRBV6-6 with TRBJ2-1, with D unclear. V was shortened by 2 bases and J by 8 bases, with 16 bases between the two germline ends. Looked up from germline, CDR1 is MNHNY and CDR2 is SVGAGI (reference sequence). The CDR3 runs to 15 residues. CDR3 DNA: TGTGCCAGCAGTTACCCTGAGGCGGCACGCGATGAGCAGTTCTTC. The encoded protein is CASSYPEAARDEQFF.